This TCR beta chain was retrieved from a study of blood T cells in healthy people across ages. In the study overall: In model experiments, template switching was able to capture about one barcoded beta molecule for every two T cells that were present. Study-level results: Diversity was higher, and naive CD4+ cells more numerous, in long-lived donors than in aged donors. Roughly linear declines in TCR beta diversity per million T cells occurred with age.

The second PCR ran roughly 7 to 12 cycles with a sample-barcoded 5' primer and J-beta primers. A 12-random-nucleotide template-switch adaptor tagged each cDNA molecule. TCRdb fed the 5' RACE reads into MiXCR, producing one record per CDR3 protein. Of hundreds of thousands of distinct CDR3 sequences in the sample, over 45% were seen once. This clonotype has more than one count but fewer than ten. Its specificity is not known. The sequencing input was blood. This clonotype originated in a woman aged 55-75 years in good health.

The CDR3 coding sequence is TGTGCCAGCAGCTCAGCCGGGACTAGCGGTTCCTACAATGAGCAGTTCTTC. This encodes CASSSAGTSGSYNEQFF. This chain links TRBV7-3 with TRBJ2-1, with 11 bases lining up with TRBD2. After removal of 4 bases from V and 1 base from J, the junction contained 6 bases not matched to a gene. The CDR3 is made up of 17 amino acids. CDR1 and CDR2 from the germline V gene are SGHTA and FQGTGA.